Below are 30 T cell receptor beta chains sequenced from a single sample in a study of CD4 and CD8 cells across lung adenocarcinoma regions. TCRdb ran MiXCR on the PCR reads and lists one entry per CDR3 protein. The sample has about 3,400 distinct CDR3 sequences, 65% seen once. Sample: CD4+ T cells from the margin of a lung tumor. Receptor source: a male donor with lung adenocarcinoma. The CD4 and CD8 labels of this study may be unreliable.

The chain couples TRBV6-1 to TRBJ2-7; TRBD2 matches 11 bases. J lost 0 bases, V lost 5 bases, and 6 bases had no gene match. This CDR3 has 16 amino acids. Germline lookup yields CDR1 MNHNS and CDR2 SASEGT. The CDR3 sequence: CASSPPGTSGSYEQYF. The CDR3 DNA follows: TGTGCCAGCAGTCCTCCCGGGACTAGCGGCTCCTACGAGCAGTACTTC.

This clonotype is labeled medium-sized. The chain employs TRBV6-1 and TRBJ2-5; 12 bases align to TRBD2. The CDR3 extends over 14 amino acids. Germline CDR1 MNHNS, CDR2 SASEGT. V trimming: 4 bases; J trimming: 9 bases; junction bases outside the gene matches: 6. CDR3 DNA sequence: TGTGCCAGCAGTGTGACTAGCGGGAGTGCAGCCCAGTACTTC. The encoded protein is CASSVTSGSAAQYF.

The chain links TRBV6-5 to TRBJ1-1; unclear D gene. The V and J ends lost 0 bases and 9 bases respectively, with 17 bases between them. The germline V gene has CDR1 MNHEY and CDR2 SVGAGI. CDR3 size: 15 residues. For the CDR3, the DNA is TGTGCCAGCAGTTACTCGGGCAAAGCCAGGACTCAAGCTTTCTTT. Its translation: CASSYSGKARTQAFF.

The chain carries TRBV6-1 and TRBJ1-3; 10 bases fit TRBD1. This CDR3 has 16 amino acids. CDR1 MNHNS and CDR2 SASEGT come from the germline V gene. With 8 bases clipped from V and 0 bases from J, the junction kept 7 bases outside the gene matches. For the CDR3, the DNA is TGTGCCAGCGAAGAGGGACAGGGGTTCTCTGGAAACACCATATATTTT. Its translation: CASEEGQGFSGNTIYF.

The genes are TRBV7-2 and TRBJ2-1, with TRBD2 matching 12 bases. Trimming took 5 bases from V and 8 from J; bases not matched to a gene: 7. Germline V gene data show CDR1 as SGHTA and CDR2 as FQGNSA. This CDR3 has 15 residues. The CDR3 sequence is CASSLGLAGHDEQFF. The CDR3 DNA reads TGTGCCAGCAGCCTCGGACTAGCGGGACACGATGAGCAGTTCTTC.

The chain recombines TRBV5-1 with TRBJ2-1; D is undetermined. The CDR3 sequence is 13 residues long. The ends were cut back, 0 bases at V and 3 bases at J, with 4 bases in the middle. Germline-derived CDR1 and CDR2 are SGHRS and YFSETQ. The CDR3 protein is CASSLADYNEQFF. The CDR3 DNA follows: TGCGCCAGCAGCTTGGCGGACTACAATGAGCAGTTCTTC. Filled out from reference TRBV5-1 and TRBJ2-1, the complete variable domain reads KAGVTQTPRYLIKTRGQQVTLSCSPISGHRSVSWYQQTPGQGLQFLFEYFSETQRNKGNFPGRFSGRQFSNSRSEMNVSTLELGDSALYLCASSLADYNEQFFGPGTRLTVL.

This clonotype was counted a single time. The germline gene is not matched at one end of the junction; a read error may be the cause. V is TRBV6-1 and J is TRBJ2-3; 7 positions match TRBD1. CDR1 is MNHNS and CDR2 is SASEGT in the germline V gene. This CDR3 is built from 13 residues. The chain's CDR3 is CASIPQSTGEQFF. DNA of the CDR3: TGTGCCAGCATCCCCCAGAGCACAGGGGAGCAGTTTTTT.

The CDR3 region is CASKPGNYGYTF. The DNA for the CDR3 is TGTGCCAGCAAACCGGGGAACTATGGCTACACCTTC. V usage is TRBV6-1 and J usage is TRBJ1-2; D not resolved. Between the trimmed V and J ends, which lost 7 bases and 2 bases, there was a span of 8 bases. Germline CDR1 reads MNHNS; CDR2 reads SASEGT. The CDR3 has 12 amino acids.

Within the sample, this clonotype is medium-sized. The V and J genes are TRBV6-1 and TRBJ1-1; D possibly corresponds to TRBD1 (5 bases). The CDR3 is 13 amino acids. In germline, CDR1 is MNHNS, CDR2 SASEGT. V gave up 6 bases and J gave up 6 bases, with 14 bases separating them. The CDR3, as DNA: TGTGCCAGCAGGGTCGACTGGGGGGCTGAAGCTTTCTTT. It codes for CASRVDWGAEAFF.

Here the CDR3 DNA reads TGTGCTAGTTTTCCGGGGCAGGCCTTCTCCTACAATGAGCAGTTCTTC. Amino acid sequence: CASFPGQAFSYNEQFF. The chain employs TRBV12-5 and TRBJ2-1; D possibly matches TRBD1 or TRBD2 (5 bases each). V lost 8 bases to trimming and J lost 0 bases, with 17 bases between them. Looked up from germline, CDR1 is LGHNT and CDR2 is FRNRAP. The CDR3 runs 16 residues.

This clonotype is labeled as medium-sized. The chain employs TRBV4-1 and TRBJ1-2, with TRBD1 as a possible D gene (6 bases). CDR1 MGHRA and CDR2 YSYEKL come from the germline V gene. Trimming left V 0 bases short and J 4 bases short, with 9 bases between. This CDR3 has 14 amino acids. The CDR3, as DNA: TGCGCCAGCAGCCAAGAACAGGGTTTCTATGGCTACACCTTC. This translates into CASSQEQGFYGYTF.

This clonotype has just a few counts. The chain combines TRBV11-1 with TRBJ2-1, with 13 bases lining up with TRBD2. Germline lookup yields CDR1 SGHAT and CDR2 FQDESV (reference sequence). V gave up 8 bases and J gave up 4 bases; unmatched junction bases: 5. This CDR3 spans 15 amino acids. CDR3 loop: CASCPLAGGYNEQFF. CDR3 coding DNA: TGTGCCAGCTGCCCACTAGCGGGGGGGTACAATGAGCAGTTCTTC.

CDR3 DNA: TGCGCCAGCAGCTTGAACAGGGCGAACACTGAAGCTTTCTTT. This translates into CASSLNRANTEAFF. The chain uses TRBV5-1 and TRBJ1-1; possibly TRBD1 for D (6 bases). This CDR3 comprises 14 residues. V dropped 1 base and J dropped 1 base, with 8 bases sitting between them. Germline CDR1 reads SGHRS; CDR2 reads YFSETQ.

This chain connects TRBV6-1 to TRBJ2-4, with TRBD1 identical over 7 bases. Matching the DNA end better, TRBJ2-7 makes the J call doubtful. Per the germline V gene, CDR1 is MNHNS and CDR2 is SASEGT. The CDR3 consists of 12 residues. The CDR3 loop is CASSQTGIEQYF. The DNA of the CDR3 is TGTGCCAGCAGTCAGACAGGGATCGAGCAGTACTTC.

The chain recombines TRBV6-1 with TRBJ2-1, with D perhaps matching TRBD2 (5 bases). The V gene's germline CDR1 is MNHNS and CDR2 SASEGT. The V end lost 1 base, the J end lost 3 bases, and 10 bases lay between the germline ends. This CDR3 has 15 residues. CDR3 bases: TGTGCCAGCAGTGAAGGCGGGTCTTACTACAATGAGCAGTTCTTC. It specifies CASSEGGSYYNEQFF.

The CDR3 is CASSEGLGAKNTQYF. The CDR3, as DNA: TGTGCCAGCAGTGAGGGGTTGGGAGCCAAAAACACGCAGTACTTC. V gene TRBV25-1 combines with J gene TRBJ2-3, with D perhaps matching TRBD2 (5 bases). The closer fit of TRBJ2-7 to the DNA end suggests the J call may be wrong. The CDR3 runs 15 residues. Germline V gene lookup returns CDR1 MGHDK and CDR2 SYGVNS.

The V call is TRBV6-1, the J call TRBJ1-5; D is possibly TRBD1 (5 bases). The germline CDR1 and CDR2 sequences are MNHNS and SASEGT. The CDR3 spans 12 residues. V was clipped by 11 bases and J by 6 bases, with 14 bases between them. CDR3 region: CAAKQGAQPQHF. CDR3 nucleotides: TGTGCCGCAAAGCAGGGAGCTCAGCCCCAGCATTTT.

This chain uses TRBV12-3 or TRBV12-4 with TRBJ2-1; D not resolved. CDR3 length: 13 amino acids. V lost 1 base, J lost 7 bases, and 8 bases lay in between. CDR3 in DNA: TGTGCCAGCAGTTTAGGCGGCGTGAATGAGCAGTTCTTC. Translating it yields CASSLGGVNEQFF.

The rearrangement links TRBV7-3 to TRBJ2-5, with D possibly matching TRBD1 (6 bases). The CDR3 totals 13 residues. The V end was cut by 5 bases, the J end by 3 bases, with 10 bases between. Germline V gene data show CDR1 as SGHTA and CDR2 as FQGTGA. In DNA, the CDR3 is TGTGCCAGCAGCCCCGGACAGAAAGAGACCCAGTACTTC. It is translated as CASSPGQKETQYF.

J is TRBJ2-3 and V is TRBV6-5, with TRBD2 matching over 10 bases. CDR1 and CDR2 (germline): MNHEY, SVGAGI. The CDR3 consists of 15 residues. V trimming: 6 bases; J trimming: 0 bases; junction bases outside the gene matches: 3. The CDR3 is CASSLLAGSTDTQYF. CDR3 coding DNA: TGTGCCAGCAGCTTACTAGCGGGGAGCACAGATACGCAGTATTTT.

The sample holds a few counts of this clonotype. The chain has TRBV27 and TRBJ2-1; TRBD1 aligns across 10 bases. TRBJ2-5 matches the DNA end more closely, so the J call is doubtful. The CDR3 consists of 15 residues. Germline V gene lookup returns CDR1 MNHEY and CDR2 SMNVEV (reference sequence). The CDR3: CASSRDRGFRETQYF. CDR3 DNA sequence: TGTGCCAGCAGTCGGGACAGGGGTTTTAGGGAGACCCAGTACTTC.

This clonotype was counted a few times. The chain recombines TRBV6-5 with TRBJ2-1, with D possibly TRBD2 on 7 matching bases. Germline V gene data show CDR1 as MNHEY and CDR2 as SVGAGI. This CDR3 has 17 residues. Trimming left V 2 bases short and J 5 bases short, with 19 bases between. Here the CDR3 DNA reads TGTGCCAGCAGTTACGTGGGGGGGCGCGTGTCTGACAATGAGCAGTTCTTC. It specifies CASSYVGGRVSDNEQFF.

This clonotype occurred a few times. This chain joins TRBV30 and TRBJ2-7, with D possibly matching TRBD1 (6 bases). The V and J ends lost 1 base and 2 bases respectively, with 9 bases between them. Germline V gene sequence: CDR1 GTSNPN, CDR2 SVGIG (reference sequence). The CDR3 sequence is 13 residues long. In DNA, the CDR3 is TGTGCCTGGAGTGCAGGGGCAGCCTACGAGCAGTACTTC. Protein sequence: CAWSAGAAYEQYF.

The chain combines TRBV6-4 with TRBJ1-5, with unresolved D. From germline, CDR1 is MRHNA and CDR2 SNTAGT. The CDR3 length is 12 residues. V was cut by 2 bases and J by 5 bases, with 4 bases left in between. The CDR3 region is CASSDQHQPQHF. The CDR3 DNA reads TGTGCCAGCAGTGACCAGCATCAGCCCCAGCATTTT.

The V and J genes are TRBV7-8 and TRBJ2-6; D might be TRBD2 (5 bases). Per germline, CDR1 SGHVS and CDR2 FQNEAQ. Trimming stripped 2 bases from V and 1 base from J, with 6 bases between. The CDR3 has 15 amino acids. CDR3 protein: CASSLRGSGANVLTF. In DNA, the CDR3 is TGTGCCAGCAGCTTAAGAGGGTCTGGGGCCAACGTCCTGACTTTC.

This clonotype appeared a single time. This chain connects TRBV6-2 or TRBV6-3 to TRBJ2-5; D remains unclear. Trimming left V 0 bases short and J 1 base short, with 18 bases between. Germline V lookup: CDR1 MNHEY, CDR2 SVGEGT. There are 18 residues in the CDR3. CDR3: CASSYSARAADTQETQYF. CDR3 in DNA: TGTGCCAGCAGTTACTCGGCTCGGGCGGCCGATACCCAAGAGACCCAGTACTTC.

The rearrangement uses TRBV6-5 and TRBJ1-1; D is possibly TRBD1 (5 bases). CDR3 length: 15 amino acids. Germline V gives CDR1 MNHEY, CDR2 SVGAGI. Trimming stripped 0 bases from V and 1 base from J, with 9 bases between. The CDR3: CASSYSGHQNTEAFF. The CDR3 DNA follows: TGTGCCAGCAGTTACTCGGGGCATCAGAACACTGAAGCTTTCTTT.

V usage is TRBV6-1 and J usage is TRBJ1-1, with 7 bases fitting TRBD1. Germline assignment: CDR1 MNHNS and CDR2 SASEGT. Trimming cost V 4 bases and J 5 bases; bases outside gene matches: 4. The CDR3 spans 13 residues. The CDR3 is CASSVGTATEAFF. For the CDR3, the DNA is TGTGCCAGCAGTGTGGGGACAGCGACTGAAGCTTTCTTT.

The V gene is TRBV10-3, the J gene TRBJ1-2; D perhaps matches TRBD1 (5 bases). The length of the CDR3 is 13 residues. The germline V and J ends were trimmed by 10 bases and 0 bases, with 12 bases remaining between them. Germline V CDR1 and CDR2: ENHRY, SYGVKD. The CDR3: CASRETANYGYTF. The CDR3 nucleotides are TGTGCCAGCAGGGAGACAGCTAACTATGGCTACACCTTC.

V gene TRBV10-3 combines with J gene TRBJ1-4, with D maybe TRBD1 (6 bases). V gave up 10 bases and J gave up 5 bases, with 17 bases separating them. The CDR3 is 14 amino acids. Germline V gene data show CDR1 as ENHRY and CDR2 as SYGVKD. The chain's CDR3 is CANTSRRGNEKLFF. The CDR3 DNA reads TGTGCCAACACTAGTAGAAGGGGGAATGAAAAACTGTTTTTT.